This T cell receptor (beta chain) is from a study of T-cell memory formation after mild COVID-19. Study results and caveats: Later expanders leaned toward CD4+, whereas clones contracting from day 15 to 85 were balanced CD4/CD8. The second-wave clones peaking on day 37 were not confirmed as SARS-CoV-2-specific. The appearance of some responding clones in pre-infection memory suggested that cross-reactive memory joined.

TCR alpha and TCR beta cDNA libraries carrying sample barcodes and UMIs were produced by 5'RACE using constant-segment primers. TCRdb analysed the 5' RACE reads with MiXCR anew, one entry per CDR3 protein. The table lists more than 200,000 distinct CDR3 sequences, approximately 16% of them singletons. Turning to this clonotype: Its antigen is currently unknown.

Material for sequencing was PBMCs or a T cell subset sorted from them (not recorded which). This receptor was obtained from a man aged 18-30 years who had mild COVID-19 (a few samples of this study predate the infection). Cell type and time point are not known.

CDR3 protein: CASSVGPTSTAADTQYF. CDR3 DNA sequence: TGTGCCAGCAGCGTAGGACCGACTAGTACAGCGGCAGATACGCAGTATTTT. V gene TRBV9 combines with J gene TRBJ2-3, with D maybe TRBD2 (6 bases). The CDR3 extends over 17 amino acids. Trimming removed 0 bases from V and 4 bases from J, with 18 bases in between. Per the germline V gene, CDR1 is SGDLS and CDR2 is YYNGEE.